This T cell receptor beta chain appears in the sequencing data of a study of blood T cell repertoires in COVID-19. Looking at the study overall: Italy, Spain and the United States were the sources of the convalescent and acute COVID-19 samples. Sources were T cells, B-cell-depleted T cells, or PBMCs; the material itself was cDNA or gDNA.

CDR1 is DFQATT, CDR2 SNEGSKA, per germline (reference sequence). There are 17 residues in the CDR3. With 3 bases clipped from V and 1 base from J, the junction kept 13 bases outside the gene matches. The Seattle patients joined while their infection was active and were tracked longitudinally afterward. Per the authors' pipeline: Estimation of nucleated cell counts relied on the amplification of reference gene primers. Produced via immunoSEQ multiplex PCR; TCRdb's table is partial and in-frame only. Clone size and the V and J calls come from that table; the DNA yielded D and trimming. The sample holds under 60,000 clones, more than 75% seen once.

The TCR was taken from a woman aged 60 to 75 with COVID-19, enrolled during active disease. This chain links TRBV20-1 with TRBJ1-1; 8 nucleotides line up with TRBD1. Material: peripheral blood. The CDR3 DNA is TGCAGTGCTAGTAGAGCTACAGGGGGGTTTTGGAACACTGAAGCTTTCTTT. Protein: CSASRATGGFWNTEAFF.